This T cell receptor beta chain was sequenced during a study of CD8 T cells in ankylosing spondylitis. TCRdb reanalysed the 5' RACE reads using MiXCR and keeps one entry per CDR3 protein. This table holds about 100,000 distinct CDR3 sequences, more than 20% found once. Germline CDR1 and CDR2: DFQATT and SNEGSKA (reference sequence). V lost 5 bases and J 8 bases, leaving 21 bases between the germline ends. The CDR3 consists of 14 residues. This clonotype was recorded at least ten times. The sample taken for sequencing was synovial fluid, either unsorted or a sorted T cell fraction (not recorded which). This receptor was taken from a male donor with ankylosing spondylitis. V is TRBV20-1 and J is TRBJ1-2; tentative D call: TRBD1 (5 bases). The CDR3 DNA is TGCAGTGCTTGGGATCGGGACCGGGCAAAGGGCTACACCTTC. Translation: CSAWDRDRAKGYTF.